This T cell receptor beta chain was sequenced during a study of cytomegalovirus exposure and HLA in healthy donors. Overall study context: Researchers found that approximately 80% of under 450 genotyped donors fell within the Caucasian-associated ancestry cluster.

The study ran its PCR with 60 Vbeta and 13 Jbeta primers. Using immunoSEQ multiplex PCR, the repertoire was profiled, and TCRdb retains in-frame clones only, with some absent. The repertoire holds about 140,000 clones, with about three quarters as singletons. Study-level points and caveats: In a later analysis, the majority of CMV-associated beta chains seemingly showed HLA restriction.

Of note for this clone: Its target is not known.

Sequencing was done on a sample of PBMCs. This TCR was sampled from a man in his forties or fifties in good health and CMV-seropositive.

The CDR3 sequence is CASTPTGNYGYTF. In DNA, the CDR3 is TGTGCCAGCACCCCGACAGGGAACTATGGCTACACCTTC. The chain joins TRBV7-9 to TRBJ1-2, with 7 positions matching TRBD1. CDR3 size: 13 residues. CDR1 and CDR2 (germline): SEHNR, FQNEAQ (reference sequence). The ends lost 7 bases at V and 2 bases at J; junction bases unmatched: 4.